The clone carrying this TCR beta chain was recorded many times. The antigen is undetermined. The sample originates from a study of CD8 T cells in ankylosing spondylitis. Overall study results and limits: Roughly eight highly homologous variants made up a TCR beta motif that seemed to typify ankylosing spondylitis blood.

Quantitative molecular-barcoded 5'-RACE generated the TCR beta libraries. From the 5' RACE reads, TCRdb called clonotypes with MiXCR, one entry per CDR3 protein. The sample contains about 500,000 distinct CDR3 sequences, about 5% of which appear only once. Specimen: blood, either unsorted or a sorted T cell fraction (not recorded which). This receptor was taken from a male donor with ankylosing spondylitis.

CDR3 nucleotides: TGTGCCAGCAGTTCGCCAATTCCCGGACAGGGCCATGAGCAGTTCTTC. Translated, it gives CASSSPIPGQGHEQFF. The J gene is TRBJ2-1, the V gene TRBV28; 8 positions agree with TRBD1. The CDR3 length is 16 residues. CDR1 is MDHEN and CDR2 is SYDVKM in the germline V gene. J gave up 8 bases and V 4 bases, and 13 bases lay outside the gene matches.